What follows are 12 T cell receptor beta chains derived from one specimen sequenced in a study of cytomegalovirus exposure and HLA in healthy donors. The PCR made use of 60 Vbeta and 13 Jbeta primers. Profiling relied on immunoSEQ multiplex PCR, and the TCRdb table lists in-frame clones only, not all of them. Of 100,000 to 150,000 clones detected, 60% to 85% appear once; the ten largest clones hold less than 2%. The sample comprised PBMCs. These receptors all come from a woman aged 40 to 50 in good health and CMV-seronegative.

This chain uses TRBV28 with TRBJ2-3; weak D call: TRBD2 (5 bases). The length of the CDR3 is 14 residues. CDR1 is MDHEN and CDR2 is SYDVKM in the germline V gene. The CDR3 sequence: CATTSGLGRDTQYF. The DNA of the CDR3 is TGTGCGACCACTTCGGGATTGGGTAGGGATACGCAGTATTTT.

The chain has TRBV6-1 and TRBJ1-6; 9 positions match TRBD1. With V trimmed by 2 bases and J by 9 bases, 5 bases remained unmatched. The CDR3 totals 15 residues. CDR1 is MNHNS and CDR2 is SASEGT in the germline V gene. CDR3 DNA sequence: TGTGCCAGCAGTGAAACGACAGGGGGGGTTTCACCCCTCCACTTT. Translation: CASSETTGGVSPLHF.

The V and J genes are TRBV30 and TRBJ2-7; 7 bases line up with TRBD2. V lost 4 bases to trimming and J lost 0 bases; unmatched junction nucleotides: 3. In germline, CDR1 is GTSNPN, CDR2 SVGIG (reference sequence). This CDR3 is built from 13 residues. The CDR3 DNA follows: TGTGCCTGGATTCAGCGGGGCTCCTACGAGCAGTACTTC. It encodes CAWIQRGSYEQYF.

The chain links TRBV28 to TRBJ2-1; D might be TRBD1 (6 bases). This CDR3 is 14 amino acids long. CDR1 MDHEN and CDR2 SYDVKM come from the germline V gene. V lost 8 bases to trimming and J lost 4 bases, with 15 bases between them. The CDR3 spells CASAQGNTYNEQFF. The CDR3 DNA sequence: TGTGCCAGCGCTCAGGGGAATACATACAATGAGCAGTTCTTC. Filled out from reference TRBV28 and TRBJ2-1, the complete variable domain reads DVKVTQSSRYLVKRTGEKVFLECVQDMDHENMFWYRQDPGLGLRLIYFSYDVKMKEKGDIPEGYSVSREKKERFSLILESASTNQTSMYLCASAQGNTYNEQFFGPGTRLTVL.

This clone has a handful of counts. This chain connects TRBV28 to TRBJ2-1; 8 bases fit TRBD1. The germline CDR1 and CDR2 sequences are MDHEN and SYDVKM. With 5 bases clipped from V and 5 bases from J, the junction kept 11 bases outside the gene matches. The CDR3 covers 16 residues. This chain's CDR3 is CASSLPETGANNEQFF. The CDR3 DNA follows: TGTGCCAGCAGTCTTCCCGAGACAGGGGCCAACAATGAGCAGTTCTTC.

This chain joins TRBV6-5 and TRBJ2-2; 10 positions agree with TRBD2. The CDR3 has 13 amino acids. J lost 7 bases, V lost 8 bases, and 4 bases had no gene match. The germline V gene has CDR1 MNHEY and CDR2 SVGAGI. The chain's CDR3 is CASRTSGNGELFF. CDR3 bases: TGTGCCAGCCGGACTAGCGGTAACGGGGAGCTGTTTTTT.

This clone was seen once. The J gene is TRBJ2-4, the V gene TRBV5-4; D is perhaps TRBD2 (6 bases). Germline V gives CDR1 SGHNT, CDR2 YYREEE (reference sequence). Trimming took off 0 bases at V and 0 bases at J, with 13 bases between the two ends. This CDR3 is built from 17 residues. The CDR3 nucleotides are TGTGCCAGCAGCTTGGACGGCGGGATCCTAGCCAAAAACATTCAGTACTTC. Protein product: CASSLDGGILAKNIQYF.

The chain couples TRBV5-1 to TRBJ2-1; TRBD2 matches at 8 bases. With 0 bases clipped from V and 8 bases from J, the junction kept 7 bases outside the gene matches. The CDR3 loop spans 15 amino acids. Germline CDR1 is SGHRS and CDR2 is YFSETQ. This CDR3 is CASSLGGGRYHEQFF. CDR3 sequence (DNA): TGCGCCAGCAGCTTGGGCGGCGGGAGGTACCATGAGCAGTTCTTC. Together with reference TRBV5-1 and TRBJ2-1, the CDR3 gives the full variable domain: KAGVTQTPRYLIKTRGQQVTLSCSPISGHRSVSWYQQTPGQGLQFLFEYFSETQRNKGNFPGRFSGRQFSNSRSEMNVSTLELGDSALYLCASSLGGGRYHEQFFGPGTRLTVL.

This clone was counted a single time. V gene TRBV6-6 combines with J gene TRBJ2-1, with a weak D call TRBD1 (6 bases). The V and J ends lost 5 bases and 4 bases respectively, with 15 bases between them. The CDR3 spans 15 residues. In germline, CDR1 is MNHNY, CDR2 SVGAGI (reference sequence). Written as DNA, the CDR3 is TGTGCCAGCAGTAGCCTCGGGACACTTTACAATGAGCAGTTCTTC. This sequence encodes CASSSLGTLYNEQFF.

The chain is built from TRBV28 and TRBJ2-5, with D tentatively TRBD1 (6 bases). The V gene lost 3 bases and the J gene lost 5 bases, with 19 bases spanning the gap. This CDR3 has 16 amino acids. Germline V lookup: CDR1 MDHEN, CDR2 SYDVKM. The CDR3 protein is CASSFGGRPKGETQYF. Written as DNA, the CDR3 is TGTGCCAGCAGTTTTGGGGGCAGACCCAAAGGGGAGACCCAGTACTTC. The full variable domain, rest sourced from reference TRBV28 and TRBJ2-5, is DVKVTQSSRYLVKRTGEKVFLECVQDMDHENMFWYRQDPGLGLRLIYFSYDVKMKEKGDIPEGYSVSREKKERFSLILESASTNQTSMYLCASSFGGRPKGETQYFGPGTRLLVL.

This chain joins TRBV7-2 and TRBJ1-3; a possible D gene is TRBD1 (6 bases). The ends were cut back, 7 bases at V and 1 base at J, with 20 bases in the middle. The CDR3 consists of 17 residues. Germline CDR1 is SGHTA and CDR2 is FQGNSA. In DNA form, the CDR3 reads TGTGCCAGCATCGGGGGGGCCCGGGTTACGTCTGGAAACACCATATATTTT. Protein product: CASIGGARVTSGNTIYF. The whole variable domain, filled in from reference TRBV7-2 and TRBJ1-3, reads GAGVSQSPSNKVTEKGKDVELRCDPISGHTALYWYRQSLGQGLEFLIYFQGNSAPDKSGLPSDRFSAERTGGSVSTLTIQRTQQEDSAVYLCASIGGARVTSGNTIYFGEGSWLTVV.

CDR3 sequence: CARHPETGENYGYTF. The CDR3 DNA is TGTGCCAGACACCCGGAGACAGGCGAGAACTATGGCTACACCTTC. The chain recombines TRBV19 with TRBJ1-2; D might be TRBD1 (6 bases). V gave up 9 bases and J gave up 2 bases, with 19 bases separating them. Germline V gene lookup returns CDR1 LNHDA and CDR2 SQIVND (reference sequence). The CDR3 is 15 residues long.